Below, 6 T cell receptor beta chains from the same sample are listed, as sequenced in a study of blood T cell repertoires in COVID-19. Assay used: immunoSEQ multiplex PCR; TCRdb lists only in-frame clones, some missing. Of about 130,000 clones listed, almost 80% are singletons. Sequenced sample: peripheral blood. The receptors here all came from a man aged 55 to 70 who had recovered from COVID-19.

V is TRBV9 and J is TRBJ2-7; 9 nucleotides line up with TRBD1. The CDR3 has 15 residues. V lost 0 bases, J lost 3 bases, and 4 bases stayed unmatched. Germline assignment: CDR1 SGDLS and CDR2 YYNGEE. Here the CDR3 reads CASSVGGTGLYEQYF. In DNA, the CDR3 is TGTGCCAGCAGCGTAGGGGGGACAGGGCTCTACGAGCAGTACTTC.

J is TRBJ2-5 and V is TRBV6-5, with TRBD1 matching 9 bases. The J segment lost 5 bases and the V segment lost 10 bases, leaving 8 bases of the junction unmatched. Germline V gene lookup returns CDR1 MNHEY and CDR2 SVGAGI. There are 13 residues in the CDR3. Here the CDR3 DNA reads TGTGCCATCCGGGACAGGGTAGGGGAGACCCAGTACTTC. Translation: CAIRDRVGETQYF.

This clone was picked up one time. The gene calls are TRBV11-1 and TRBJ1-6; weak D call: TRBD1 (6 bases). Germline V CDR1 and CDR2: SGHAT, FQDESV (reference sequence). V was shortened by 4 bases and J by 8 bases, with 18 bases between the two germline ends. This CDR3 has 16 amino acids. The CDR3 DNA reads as TGTGCCAGCAGCTCAGCCTACAGGGCGGGGGATTCACCCCTCCACTTT. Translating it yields CASSSAYRAGDSPLHF.

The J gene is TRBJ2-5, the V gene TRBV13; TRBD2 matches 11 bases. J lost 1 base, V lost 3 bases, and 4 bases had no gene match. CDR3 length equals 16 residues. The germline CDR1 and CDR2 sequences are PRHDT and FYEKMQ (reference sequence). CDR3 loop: CASSFDSGGGQETQYF. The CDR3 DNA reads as TGTGCCAGCAGCTTCGATAGCGGGGGGGGCCAAGAGACCCAGTACTTC.

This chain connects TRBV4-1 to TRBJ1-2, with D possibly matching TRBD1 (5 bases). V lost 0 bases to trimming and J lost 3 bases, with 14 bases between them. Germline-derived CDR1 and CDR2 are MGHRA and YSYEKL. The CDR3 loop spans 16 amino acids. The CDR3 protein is CASSQEGRRGDYGYTF. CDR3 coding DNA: TGCGCCAGCAGCCAAGAAGGAAGAAGGGGTGACTATGGCTACACCTTC.

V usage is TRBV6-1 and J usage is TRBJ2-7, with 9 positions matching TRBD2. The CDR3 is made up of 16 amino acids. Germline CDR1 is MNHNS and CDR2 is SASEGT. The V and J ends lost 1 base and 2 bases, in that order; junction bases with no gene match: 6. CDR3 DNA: TGTGCCAGCAGTGAAGGTCTAGCGGGGATTACCTACGAGCAGTACTTC. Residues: CASSEGLAGITYEQYF.